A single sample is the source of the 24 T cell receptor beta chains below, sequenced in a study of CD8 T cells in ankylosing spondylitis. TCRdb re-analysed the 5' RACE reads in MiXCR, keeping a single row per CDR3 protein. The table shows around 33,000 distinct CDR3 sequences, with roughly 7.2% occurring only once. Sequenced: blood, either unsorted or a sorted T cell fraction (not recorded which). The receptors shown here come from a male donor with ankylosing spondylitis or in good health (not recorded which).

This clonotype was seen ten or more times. The CDR3 loop is CASSLGQGSSQKRFF. The CDR3 DNA sequence: TGTGCCAGCAGCTTGGGACAGGGTAGTTCCCAGAAGCGGTTCTTC. V usage is TRBV5-6 and J usage is TRBJ2-1; 7 bases are a match to TRBD1. There are 15 residues in the CDR3. V trimming: 0 bases; J trimming: 15 bases; junction bases outside the gene matches: 15. Germline V gene data show CDR1 as SGHDT and CDR2 as YYEEEE.

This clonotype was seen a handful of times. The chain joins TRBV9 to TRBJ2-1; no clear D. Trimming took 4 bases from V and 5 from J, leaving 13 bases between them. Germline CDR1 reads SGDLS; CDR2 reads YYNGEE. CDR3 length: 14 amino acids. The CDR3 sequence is CASSSPGRDNEQFF. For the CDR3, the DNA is TGTGCCAGCAGCTCTCCTGGACGGGACAATGAGCAGTTCTTC. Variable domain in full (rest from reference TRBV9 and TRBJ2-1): DSGVTQTPKHLITATGQRVTLRCSPRSGDLSVYWYQQSLDQGLQFLIQYYNGEERAKGNILERFSAQQFPDLHSELNLSSLELGDSALYFCASSSPGRDNEQFFGPGTRLTVL.

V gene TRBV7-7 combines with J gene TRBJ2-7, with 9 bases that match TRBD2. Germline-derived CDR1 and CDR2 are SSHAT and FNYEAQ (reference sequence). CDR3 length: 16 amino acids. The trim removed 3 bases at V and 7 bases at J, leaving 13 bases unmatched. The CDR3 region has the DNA TGTGCCAGCAGCTTGGGGAGCGGGAGGTCTGCGGGGGAGCAGTACTTC. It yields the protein CASSLGSGRSAGEQYF.

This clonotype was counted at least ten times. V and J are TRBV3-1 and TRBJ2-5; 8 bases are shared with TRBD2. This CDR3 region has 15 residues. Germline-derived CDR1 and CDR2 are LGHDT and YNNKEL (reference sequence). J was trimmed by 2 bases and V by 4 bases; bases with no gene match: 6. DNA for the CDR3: TGTGCCAGCAGCCTCCGGGGGGGAGGACAAGAGACCCAGTACTTC. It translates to CASSLRGGGQETQYF.

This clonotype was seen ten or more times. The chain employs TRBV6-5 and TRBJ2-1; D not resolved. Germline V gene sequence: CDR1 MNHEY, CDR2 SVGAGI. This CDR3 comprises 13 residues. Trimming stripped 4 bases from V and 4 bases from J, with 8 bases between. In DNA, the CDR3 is TGTGCCAGCAGTTTCGTAGAATACAATGAGCAGTTCTTC. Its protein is CASSFVEYNEQFF.

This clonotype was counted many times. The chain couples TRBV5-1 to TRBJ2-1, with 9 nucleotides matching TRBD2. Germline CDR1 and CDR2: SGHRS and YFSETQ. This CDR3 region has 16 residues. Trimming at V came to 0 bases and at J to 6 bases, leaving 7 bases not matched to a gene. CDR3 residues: CASSLAGVAGVNEQFF. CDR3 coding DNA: TGCGCCAGCAGCTTGGCCGGGGTAGCGGGAGTCAATGAGCAGTTCTTC.

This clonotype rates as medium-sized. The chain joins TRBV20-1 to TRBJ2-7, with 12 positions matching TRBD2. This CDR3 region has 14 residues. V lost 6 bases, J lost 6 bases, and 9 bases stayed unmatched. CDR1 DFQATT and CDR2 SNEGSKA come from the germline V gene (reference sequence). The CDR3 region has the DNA TGCAGTGCCATTCTAGCGGGAGGGCCTCGCGAGCAGTACTTC. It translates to CSAILAGGPREQYF.

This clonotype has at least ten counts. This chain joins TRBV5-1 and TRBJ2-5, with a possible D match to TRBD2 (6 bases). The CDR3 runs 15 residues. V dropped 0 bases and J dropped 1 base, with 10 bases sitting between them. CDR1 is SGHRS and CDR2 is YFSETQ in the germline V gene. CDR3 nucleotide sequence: TGCGCCAGCAGCTTGGCGGCGGGAATCCAAGAGACCCAGTACTTC. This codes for CASSLAAGIQETQYF.

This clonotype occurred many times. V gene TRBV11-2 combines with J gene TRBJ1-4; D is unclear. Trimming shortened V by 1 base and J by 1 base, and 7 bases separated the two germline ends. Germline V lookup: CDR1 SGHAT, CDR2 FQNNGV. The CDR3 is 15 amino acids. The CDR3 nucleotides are TGTGCCAGCAGCTTAGGATCGGGAACTAATGAAAAACTGTTTTTT. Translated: CASSLGSGTNEKLFF.

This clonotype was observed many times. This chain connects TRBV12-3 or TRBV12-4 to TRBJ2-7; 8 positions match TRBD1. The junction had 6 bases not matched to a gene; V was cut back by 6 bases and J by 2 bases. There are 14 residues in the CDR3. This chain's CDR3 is CASSDRGVPYEQYF. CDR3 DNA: TGTGCCAGCAGCGACAGGGGAGTTCCCTACGAGCAGTACTTC.

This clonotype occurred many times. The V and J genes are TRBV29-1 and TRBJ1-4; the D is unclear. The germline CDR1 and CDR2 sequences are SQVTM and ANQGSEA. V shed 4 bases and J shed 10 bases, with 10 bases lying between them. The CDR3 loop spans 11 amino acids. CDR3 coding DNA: TGCAGCGTTGCTACGGGAGCAAAACTGTTTTTT. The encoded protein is CSVATGAKLFF.

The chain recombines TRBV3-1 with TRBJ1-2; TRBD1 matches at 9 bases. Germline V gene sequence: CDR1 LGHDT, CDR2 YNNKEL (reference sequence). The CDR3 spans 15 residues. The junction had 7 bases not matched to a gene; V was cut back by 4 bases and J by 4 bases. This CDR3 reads CASSRGQGKGYGYTF. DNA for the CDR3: TGTGCCAGCAGCCGCGGACAGGGGAAGGGCTATGGCTACACCTTC.

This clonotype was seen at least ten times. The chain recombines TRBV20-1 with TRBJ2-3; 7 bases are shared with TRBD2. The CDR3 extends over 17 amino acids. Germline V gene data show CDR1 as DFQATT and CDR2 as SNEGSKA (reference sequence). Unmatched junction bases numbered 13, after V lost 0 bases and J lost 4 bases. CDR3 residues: CSARDWREKGVADTQYF. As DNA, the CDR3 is TGCAGTGCTAGAGATTGGCGGGAGAAGGGTGTCGCAGATACGCAGTATTTT.

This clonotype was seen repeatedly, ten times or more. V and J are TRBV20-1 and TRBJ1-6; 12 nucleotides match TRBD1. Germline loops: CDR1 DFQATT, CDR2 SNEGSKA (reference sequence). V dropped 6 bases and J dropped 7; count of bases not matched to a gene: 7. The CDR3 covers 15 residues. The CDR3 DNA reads TGCAGTGCGGGACAGGGGGCCGGGGAGAATTCACCCCTCCACTTT. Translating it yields CSAGQGAGENSPLHF.

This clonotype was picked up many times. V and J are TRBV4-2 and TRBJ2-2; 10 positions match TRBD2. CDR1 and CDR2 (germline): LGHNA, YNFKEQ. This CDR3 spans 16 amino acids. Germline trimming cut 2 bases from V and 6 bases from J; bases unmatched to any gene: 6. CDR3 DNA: TGTGCCAGCAGCCAAAATCTAGCGGGAGTGCCCGGGGAGCTGTTTTTT. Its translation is CASSQNLAGVPGELFF.

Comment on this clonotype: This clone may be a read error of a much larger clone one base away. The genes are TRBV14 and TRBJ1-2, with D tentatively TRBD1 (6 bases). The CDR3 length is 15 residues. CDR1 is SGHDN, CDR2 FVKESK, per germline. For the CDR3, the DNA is TGTGCCAGCAGCCAAGGCGGGGGGCGCGGCTATGGCTACATCTTC. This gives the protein CASSQGGGRGYGYIF.

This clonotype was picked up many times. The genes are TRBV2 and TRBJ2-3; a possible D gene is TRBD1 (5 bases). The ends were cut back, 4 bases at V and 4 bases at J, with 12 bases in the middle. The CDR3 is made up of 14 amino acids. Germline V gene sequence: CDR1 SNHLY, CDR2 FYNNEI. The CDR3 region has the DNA TGTGCCAGCAGTGGACAGAGAACGCCAGATACGCAGTATTTT. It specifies CASSGQRTPDTQYF.

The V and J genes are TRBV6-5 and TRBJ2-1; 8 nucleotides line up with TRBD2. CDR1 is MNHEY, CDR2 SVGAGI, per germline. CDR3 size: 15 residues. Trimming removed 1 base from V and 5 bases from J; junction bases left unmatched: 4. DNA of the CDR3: TGTGCCAGCAGTTACTACGCGGGAGGAAACAATGAGCAGTTCTTC. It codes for CASSYYAGGNNEQFF.

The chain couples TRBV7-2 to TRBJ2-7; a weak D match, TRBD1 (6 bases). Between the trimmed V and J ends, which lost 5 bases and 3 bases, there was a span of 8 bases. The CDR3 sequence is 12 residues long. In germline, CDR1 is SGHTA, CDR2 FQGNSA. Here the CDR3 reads CASSMDSYEQYF. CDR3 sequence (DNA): TGTGCCAGCAGCATGGACAGCTACGAGCAGTACTTC.

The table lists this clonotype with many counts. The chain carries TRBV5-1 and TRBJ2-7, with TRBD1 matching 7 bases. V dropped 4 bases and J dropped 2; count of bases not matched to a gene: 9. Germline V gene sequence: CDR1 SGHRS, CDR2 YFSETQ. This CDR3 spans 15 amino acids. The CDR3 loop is CASSNSTGQAYEQYF. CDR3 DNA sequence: TGCGCCAGCAGCAACTCGACCGGACAGGCCTACGAGCAGTACTTC.

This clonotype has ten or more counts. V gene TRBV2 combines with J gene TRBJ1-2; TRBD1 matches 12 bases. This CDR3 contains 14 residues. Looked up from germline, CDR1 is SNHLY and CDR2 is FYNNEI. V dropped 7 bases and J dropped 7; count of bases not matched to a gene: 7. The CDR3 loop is CASTPGQGATGYTF. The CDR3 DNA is TGTGCCAGCACCCCGGGACAGGGGGCGACTGGCTACACCTTC.

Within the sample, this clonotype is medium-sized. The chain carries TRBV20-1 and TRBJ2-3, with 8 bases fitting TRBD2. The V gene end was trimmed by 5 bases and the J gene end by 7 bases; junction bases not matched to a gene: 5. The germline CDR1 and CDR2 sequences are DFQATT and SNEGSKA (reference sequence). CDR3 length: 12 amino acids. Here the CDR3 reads CSAGTGGNTQYF. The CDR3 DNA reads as TGCAGTGCTGGTACGGGGGGGAATACGCAGTATTTT.

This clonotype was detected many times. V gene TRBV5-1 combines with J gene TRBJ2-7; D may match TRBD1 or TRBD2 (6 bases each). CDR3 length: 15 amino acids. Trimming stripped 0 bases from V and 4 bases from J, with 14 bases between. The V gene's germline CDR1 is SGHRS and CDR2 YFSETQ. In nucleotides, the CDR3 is TGCGCCAGCAGCTTGGCACAGGGCGGGATATACGAGCAGTACTTC. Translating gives CASSLAQGGIYEQYF. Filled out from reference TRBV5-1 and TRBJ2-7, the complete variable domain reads KAGVTQTPRYLIKTRGQQVTLSCSPISGHRSVSWYQQTPGQGLQFLFEYFSETQRNKGNFPGRFSGRQFSNSRSEMNVSTLELGDSALYLCASSLAQGGIYEQYFGPGTRLTVT.

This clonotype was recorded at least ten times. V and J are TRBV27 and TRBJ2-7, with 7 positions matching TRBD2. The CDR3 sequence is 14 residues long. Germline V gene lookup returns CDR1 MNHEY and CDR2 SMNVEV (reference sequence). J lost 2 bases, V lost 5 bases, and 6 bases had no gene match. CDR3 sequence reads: CASSRIAGPYEQYF. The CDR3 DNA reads TGTGCCAGCAGTCGGATAGCGGGCCCCTACGAGCAGTACTTC.